The 22 T cell receptor beta chains listed next were all sequenced from one sample in a study of tumor-infiltrating lymphocytes in glioblastoma multiforme. Three nested ARM-PCR rounds with V-beta and C-beta primers built TCRB libraries. MiXCR, run by TCRdb on the multiplex PCR reads, gives a single entry per CDR3 protein. The data contain some 15,000 distinct CDR3 sequences, over 60% of them singletons. The specimen was brain tumor tissue. All receptors derive from a male donor with glioblastoma.

This clonotype was seen a handful of times. CDR3 region: CASSRGWGETQYF. The CDR3 coding sequence is TGTGCCAGCAGCCGGGGGTGGGGAGAGACCCAGTACTTC. This sequence joins TRBV11-2 and TRBJ2-5; maybe TRBD2 (6 bases). Germline V gives CDR1 SGHAT, CDR2 FQNNGV. The CDR3 has 13 amino acids. Trimming took 5 bases from V and 4 from J, leaving 11 bases between them.

The genes are TRBV6-1 and TRBJ2-7, with D perhaps given as TRBD1 or TRBD2 (5 bases each). Germline CDR1 MNHNS, CDR2 SASEGT. This CDR3 has 14 residues. Trimming took off 6 bases at V and 5 bases at J, with 17 bases between the two ends. The CDR3: CASRDRDAGNEQYF. DNA of the CDR3: TGTGCCAGCAGGGACCGGGACGCCGGGAACGAGCAGTACTTC.

CDR3 in amino acids: CSARDFKGLADVYNEQFF. CDR3 DNA sequence: TGCAGTGCTAGAGATTTTAAGGGACTAGCGGACGTATACAATGAGCAGTTCTTC. The J gene is TRBJ2-1, the V gene TRBV20-1, with TRBD2 matching over 11 bases. The CDR3 is made up of 18 amino acids. Germline lookup yields CDR1 DFQATT and CDR2 SNEGSKA (reference sequence). With V trimmed by 0 bases and J by 4 bases, 11 bases remained unmatched.

A remark on this clonotype: The junction differs from germline at one of its ends, possibly a read error. The V and J genes are TRBV11-3 and TRBJ2-3; D call uncertain. The CDR3 is 14 amino acids. Germline lookup yields CDR1 SGHNT and CDR2 YENEEA. CDR3 amino acids: CVSSSESHSDTQYF. The CDR3 nucleotides read TGTGTCAGCAGCTCTGAGAGTCACTCAGATACGCAGTATTTT.

Regarding this clonotype: Because it lacks the conserved phenylalanine or tryptophan at the end, this CDR3 is likely a read error. No DNA is shown, since the ends of the CDR3 on it are uncertain; the CDR3 is the one TCRdb lists. The chain has TRBV20-1 and TRBJ1-6. Germline V CDR1 and CDR2: DFQATT, SNEGSKA (reference sequence). The CDR3 sequence runs 15 residues, both termini included. CDR3 sequence reads: CSDRGRGSVNSPVHL.

On this clonotype: The CDR3 ends on some other residue instead of the conserved phenylalanine or tryptophan, so this is likely a read error. The chain has TRBV6-2 or TRBV6-3 and TRBJ2-7; TRBD1 matches 8 bases. Trimming removed 7 bases from V and 7 bases from J; junction bases left unmatched: 9. CDR1 is MNHEY and CDR2 is SVGEGT in the germline V gene. The CDR3 runs to 13 residues. The CDR3: CASTETGANEQYI. Written as DNA, the CDR3 is TGTGCCAGCACCGAGACAGGGGCTAATGAGCAGTACATC.

This clonotype was detected only once. V usage is TRBV6-5 and J usage is TRBJ2-3, with 7 bases identical to TRBD2. CDR1 and CDR2 from the germline V gene are MNHEY and SVGAGI. This CDR3 is 13 amino acids long. V trimming: 8 bases; J trimming: 0 bases; junction bases outside the gene matches: 2. The CDR3 loop reads CASLGGSTDTQYF. CDR3 DNA sequence: TGTGCCAGCCTGGGAGGGAGCACAGATACGCAGTATTTT.

Many counts were recorded for this clonotype. V usage is TRBV7-8 and J usage is TRBJ2-5, with D possibly being TRBD1 (6 bases). Looked up from germline, CDR1 is SGHVS and CDR2 is FQNEAQ. The CDR3 extends over 14 amino acids. Trimming removed 2 bases from V and 4 bases from J, with 11 bases in between. CDR3 in amino acids: CASSLQTGRETQYF. The CDR3 bases are TGTGCCAGCAGCTTACAAACAGGGAGAGAGACCCAGTACTTC.

In the case of this clonotype: In this CDR3 the conserved last residue, phenylalanine or tryptophan, is missing, so a read error is likely. This sequence joins TRBV29-1 and TRBJ2-2; 8 bases map to TRBD1. This CDR3 comprises 12 residues. The germline gives CDR1 SQVTM, CDR2 ANQGSEA. Trimming took 5 bases from V and 5 from J; bases not matched to a gene: 1. The CDR3 nucleotides are TGCAGCGTTACAGGGGGTACCGGGGAGCTGTTTTCT. Translated, it gives CSVTGGTGELFS.

In this sample, this clonotype turned up once. This could be a read error, since a much larger clone is one nucleotide away. The chain has TRBV6-1 and TRBJ2-7, with D perhaps matching TRBD1 (6 bases). CDR1 and CDR2 (germline): MNHNS, SASEGT. CDR3 size: 13 residues. CDR3 bases: TGTGCCAGCTGTGAGGACAGCTCCTACGAGCAGTACTTC. Amino acid sequence: CASCEDSSYEQYF.

This sequence joins TRBV5-1 and TRBJ2-1; D possibly corresponds to TRBD2 (6 bases). Between the trimmed V and J ends, which lost 0 bases and 11 bases, there was a span of 9 bases. CDR1 SGHRS and CDR2 YFSETQ come from the germline V gene. This CDR3 has 12 amino acids. DNA for the CDR3: TGCGCCAGCAGCTTGGCGGGGGTCCAGCAGTTCTTC. Amino acids: CASSLAGVQQFF.

The chain combines TRBV11-2 with TRBJ2-3; the match to TRBD2 covers 11 bases. The CDR3 contains 16 residues. CDR1 is SGHAT, CDR2 FQNNGV, per germline. The V gene end was trimmed by 6 bases and the J gene end by 4 bases; junction bases not matched to a gene: 9. This CDR3 is CASRFGTSGFADTQYF. CDR3 DNA: TGTGCCAGCAGATTCGGGACTAGCGGCTTCGCAGATACGCAGTATTTT.

The chain recombines TRBV9 with TRBJ2-2; D may be TRBD2 (5 bases). Trimming shortened V by 4 bases and J by 2 bases, and 15 bases separated the two germline ends. There are 16 residues in the CDR3. Germline V CDR1 and CDR2: SGDLS, YYNGEE. The CDR3 is CASSTGIHRNTGELFF. In DNA, the CDR3 is TGTGCCAGCAGCACCGGGATACACAGAAACACCGGGGAGCTGTTTTTT.

The rearrangement uses TRBV27 and TRBJ1-5; the D is unclear. Germline CDR1 MNHEY, CDR2 SMNVEV (reference sequence). V lost 6 bases, J lost 4 bases, and 13 bases lay in between. The CDR3 sequence is 14 residues long. The CDR3 spells CASRPDGQNQPQHF. The DNA for the CDR3 is TGTGCCAGCAGGCCGGACGGGCAGAATCAGCCCCAGCATTTT.

On this clonotype itself: Compared with germline, one end of the junction differs, possibly owing to a read error. This chain links TRBV4-1 with TRBJ1-1; 7 bases fit TRBD1. Germline V gene sequence: CDR1 MGHRA, CDR2 YSYEKL. The CDR3 consists of 16 residues. The CDR3 coding sequence is TGCGCCAGCAGCCAAGGGACAGGACGTGGGGACACTGGAGCTCTCTTT. This sequence encodes CASSQGTGRGDTGALF.

The rearrangement uses TRBV6-1 and TRBJ2-4; D is unclear. The CDR3 loop spans 16 amino acids. CDR1 is MNHNS, CDR2 SASEGT, per germline. Trimming removed 2 bases at V and 3 bases at J, with 14 bases between. The CDR3 protein is CASSELGSGVKNIQYF. CDR3 bases: TGTGCCAGCAGTGAATTGGGTAGTGGTGTCAAAAACATTCAGTACTTC.

The V and J genes are TRBV6-1 and TRBJ1-4; tentatively, D is TRBD1 (5 bases). The V and J ends lost 6 bases and 0 bases respectively, with 11 bases between them. Germline CDR1 and CDR2: MNHNS and SASEGT. This CDR3 has 15 amino acids. The CDR3 region is CASRNPGTTNEKLFF. The CDR3 coding sequence is TGTGCCAGCAGGAACCCAGGGACAACTAATGAAAAACTGTTTTTT.

Many counts were recorded for this clonotype. The chain joins TRBV18 to TRBJ1-1; 7 bases align to TRBD1. Germline CDR1 KGHSH, CDR2 LQKENI. The CDR3 has 15 residues. Trimming removed 4 bases from V and 1 base from J; junction bases left unmatched: 6. CDR3: CASSRQGLGNTEAFF. The CDR3 region has the DNA TGTGCCAGCTCACGACAGGGATTGGGGAACACTGAAGCTTTCTTT.

This clonotype has a handful of counts. The gene calls are TRBV20-1 and TRBJ2-1; D is uncertain. Looked up from germline, CDR1 is DFQATT and CDR2 is SNEGSKA (reference sequence). Trimming pared 3 bases from V and 10 bases from J, leaving 10 bases between. The CDR3 totals 11 residues. Here the CDR3 DNA reads TGCAGTGCTAGCTCACTTCAGGAGCAGTTCTTC. Amino acid sequence: CSASSLQEQFF.

The J gene is TRBJ2-6, the V gene TRBV11-2, with D tentatively TRBD1 (6 bases). The CDR3 has 15 residues. The germline V gene encodes CDR1 SGHAT and CDR2 FQNNGV. Trimming cost V 3 bases and J 2 bases, with 8 bases left between them. The DNA for the CDR3 is TGTGCCAGCAGCTTCACAGGGACTGGGGCCAACGTCCTGACTTTC. This translates into CASSFTGTGANVLTF.

This clonotype was seen more than once but under ten times. This chain links TRBV28 with TRBJ2-4; D not certain. The length of the CDR3 is 12 residues. Trimming shortened V by 5 bases and J by 5 bases, and 7 bases separated the two germline ends. Germline CDR1 is MDHEN and CDR2 is SYDVKM. The CDR3 region is CASSSRENIQYF. The CDR3 region has the DNA TGTGCCAGCAGTAGTCGAGAAAACATTCAGTACTTC.

A note on this clonotype: This likely comes from a read error, as the CDR3 has no conserved phenylalanine or tryptophan at its end. The V and J genes are TRBV28 and TRBJ2-3; D possibly corresponds to TRBD1 (5 bases). Looked up from germline, CDR1 is MDHEN and CDR2 is SYDVKM. CDR3 size: 15 residues. This CDR3 is CVTSPPTELTDTQYL. CDR3 DNA: TGTGTCACCTCCCCCCCGACAGAGCTGACAGATACGCAGTATCTT.